This TCR beta chain derives from a study of cytotoxic CD8 clonotypes in ibrutinib-treated CLL. CDR1 is LNHDA, CDR2 SQIVND, per germline (reference sequence). Trimming took off 4 bases at V and 2 bases at J, with 11 bases between the two ends. The CDR3 extends over 14 amino acids. Assay used: immunoSEQ multiplex PCR; TCRdb lists only in-frame clones, some missing. This repertoire shows approximately 210,000 clones, over 60% found once; its top ten account for around 15%. This sample comprised PBMCs, obtained after 24 months of ibrutinib treatment. This receptor was identified in a human donor with chronic lymphocytic leukemia. The V call is TRBV19, the J call TRBJ2-5; D is possibly TRBD1 (5 bases). This chain's CDR3 is CASSNRQTQETQYF. CDR3 sequence (DNA): TGTGCCAGTAGTAATAGACAGACTCAAGAGACCCAGTACTTC.